This T cell receptor beta chain was found in a study of blood T cell repertoires in COVID-19. Study background: Acute and convalescent COVID-19 specimens originated in the United States, Italy and Spain. PBMCs, B-cell-depleted T cells, or T cells provided the cDNA or gDNA that made up the material.

As processed by the authors: Researchers report that nucleated cell counts were estimated from reference gene primer amplification. Using immunoSEQ multiplex PCR, the repertoire was profiled, and TCRdb retains in-frame clones only, with some absent. The DNA gave D and trimming, while V, J and clone size come from that table. The sample shows 150,000 to 170,000 clones, roughly 71% of them seen only once. CDR3 size: 16 residues. In germline, CDR1 is SGHTA, CDR2 FQGNSA. Losses at the gene ends were 6 bases for V and 11 bases for J; bases not matched to a gene: 17. This TCR came from an elderly woman with acute or convalescent COVID-19. The rearrangement uses TRBV7-2 and TRBJ1-5, with 9 bases identical to TRBD1. Sequencing used peripheral blood. For the CDR3, the DNA is TGTGCCAGCAGTCCTAGGGGGGGACAGGGTTTTGTGGCCCAGCATTTT. Translating gives CASSPRGGQGFVAQHF.